This TCR beta chain was observed in a study of cytomegalovirus exposure and HLA in healthy donors. Whole-study context: Approximately 180 million T cells yielded around 100 million unique TCR beta sequences, as an earlier analysis found. Study-level points and caveats: Common viral pathogens seemed to be connected with several of the most significant clusters, according to a later analysis.

A multiplex PCR was run with 60 Vbeta primers and 13 Jbeta primers. How the authors handled the data: A later analysis counted about 80 million unique TCR beta chains, 9.5 million to 13 million shared. The table came from immunoSEQ multiplex PCR; TCRdb's copy has only in-frame clones and leaves some out. V and J calls and clone size are as listed in that table; D and trimming were resolved from the DNA. The sample lists fewer than 150,000 clones; approximately 71% were seen once. A single count supports this clone. Its antigen is unknown. Per germline, CDR1 LNHDA and CDR2 SQIVND (reference sequence). CDR3 length: 17 amino acids. Germline trimming cut 4 bases from V and 3 bases from J; bases unmatched to any gene: 14.

Sequenced material: PBMCs. The source is a woman in her 50s in good health and CMV-seronegative. The chain couples TRBV19 to TRBJ1-2; 7 bases agree with TRBD1. The CDR3 loop is CASSTSRTTGRDYGYTF. The CDR3 nucleotides are TGTGCCAGTAGTACCTCCCGGACGACAGGGAGAGACTATGGCTACACCTTC. Full variable domain (missing parts from reference TRBV19 and TRBJ1-2): DGGITQSPKYLFRKEGQNVTLSCEQNLNHDAMYWYRQDPGQGLRLIYYSQIVNDFQKGDIAEGYSVSREKKESFPLTVTSAQKNPTAFYLCASSTSRTTGRDYGYTFGSGTRLTVV.